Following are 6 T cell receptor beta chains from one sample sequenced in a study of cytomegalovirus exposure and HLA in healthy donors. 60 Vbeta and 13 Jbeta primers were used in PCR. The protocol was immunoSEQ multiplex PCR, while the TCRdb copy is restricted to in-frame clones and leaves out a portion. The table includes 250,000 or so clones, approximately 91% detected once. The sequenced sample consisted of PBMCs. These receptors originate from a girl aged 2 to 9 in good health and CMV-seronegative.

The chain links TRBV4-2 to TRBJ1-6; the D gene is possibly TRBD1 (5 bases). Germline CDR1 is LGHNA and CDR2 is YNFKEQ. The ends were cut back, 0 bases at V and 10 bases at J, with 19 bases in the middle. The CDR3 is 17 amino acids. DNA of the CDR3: TGTGCCAGCAGCCAAGATTTTACGGCAGGGCAGAAATCACCCCTCCACTTT. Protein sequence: CASSQDFTAGQKSPLHF.

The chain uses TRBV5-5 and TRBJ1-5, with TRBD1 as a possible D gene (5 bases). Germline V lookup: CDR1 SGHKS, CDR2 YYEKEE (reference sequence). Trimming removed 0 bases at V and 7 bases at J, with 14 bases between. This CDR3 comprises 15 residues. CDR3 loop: CASSLEAQARQPQHF. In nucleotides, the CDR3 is TGTGCCAGCAGCTTGGAGGCACAGGCGAGACAGCCCCAGCATTTT.

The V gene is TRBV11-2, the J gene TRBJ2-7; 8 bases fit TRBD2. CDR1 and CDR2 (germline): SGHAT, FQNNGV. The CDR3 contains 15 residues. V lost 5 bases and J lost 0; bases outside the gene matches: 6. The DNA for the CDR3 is TGTGCCAGCAGCCTCACTAGCGGACTCTCCTACGAGCAGTACTTC. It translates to CASSLTSGLSYEQYF.

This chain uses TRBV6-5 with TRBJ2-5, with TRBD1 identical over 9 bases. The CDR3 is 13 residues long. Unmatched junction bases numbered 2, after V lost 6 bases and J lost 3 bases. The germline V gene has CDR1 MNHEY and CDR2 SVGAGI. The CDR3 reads CASRRQGEETQYF. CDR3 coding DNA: TGTGCCAGCAGACGACAGGGGGAAGAGACCCAGTACTTC.

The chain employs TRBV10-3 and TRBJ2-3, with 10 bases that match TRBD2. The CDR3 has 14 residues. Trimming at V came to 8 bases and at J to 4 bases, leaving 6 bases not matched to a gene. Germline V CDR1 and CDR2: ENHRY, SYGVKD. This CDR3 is CAISLAGGPDTQYF. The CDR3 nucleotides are TGTGCCATCTCCTTAGCGGGAGGCCCAGATACGCAGTATTTT.

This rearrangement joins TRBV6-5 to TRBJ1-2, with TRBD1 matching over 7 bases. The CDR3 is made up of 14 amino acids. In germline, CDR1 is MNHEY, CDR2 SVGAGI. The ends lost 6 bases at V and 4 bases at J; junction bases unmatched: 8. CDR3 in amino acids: CASSRGQDTYGYTF. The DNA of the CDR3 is TGTGCCAGCAGCCGAGGACAGGATACCTATGGCTACACCTTC.